This T cell receptor (beta chain) was captured by sequencing in a study of cytomegalovirus exposure and HLA in healthy donors. Of note for this clone: What it recognizes is unknown.

PCR involved 60 Vbeta and 13 Jbeta primers. The assay was immunoSEQ multiplex PCR, and TCRdb's table has in-frame clones only and misses some. The sample contains about 150,000 clones, around 79% of which appear only once. Germline CDR1 ENHRY, CDR2 SYGVKD. Losses at the gene ends were 5 bases for V and 3 bases for J; bases not matched to a gene: 11. The CDR3 is made up of 17 amino acids. Study-wide findings and caveats: Some V segments, TRBV6-2 and TRBV6-3 among them, were indistinguishable and were therefore excluded.

This receptor was taken from a man aged 25-45 years in good health and CMV-seropositive. This chain connects TRBV10-3 to TRBJ1-1; 11 bases fit TRBD1. The sample consisted of PBMCs. CDR3 amino acids: CAISPGQGDPVDTEAFF. CDR3 DNA: TGTGCCATCAGTCCGGGACAGGGGGACCCGGTGGACACTGAAGCTTTCTTT.